This T cell receptor (beta chain) was recovered during a study of blood T cell repertoires in COVID-19. As for the study in general: COVID-19 samples, acute and convalescent, were from the United States, Italy and Spain. The analysed material was cDNA or gDNA that came from T cells, B-cell-depleted T cells, or PBMCs.

TCRdb keeps only in-frame clones here, not all; method: immunoSEQ multiplex PCR. The sample has 200,000 to 250,000 clones, about 81% seen once. This clone appeared a few times. Germline-derived CDR1 and CDR2 are SSHAT and FNYEAQ (reference sequence). Trimming cost V 5 bases and J 4 bases; bases outside gene matches: 9. This CDR3 has 16 amino acids. The chain joins TRBV7-7 to TRBJ2-2; 8 positions match TRBD2. This receptor was obtained from an older woman with COVID-19, enrolled during active disease. What was sequenced was peripheral blood. The CDR3 bases are TGTGCCAGCAGCCCCCAAGCGGGAGTGTTCACCGGGGAGCTGTTTTTT. Translation: CASSPQAGVFTGELFF. The full variable domain, in which reference TRBV7-7 and TRBJ2-2 provide the parts outside the CDR3, is GAGVSQSPRYKVTKRGQDVTLRCDPISSHATLYWYQQALGQGPEFLTYFNYEAQPDKSGLPSDRFSAERPEGSISTLTIQRTEQRDSAMYRCASSPQAGVFTGELFFGEGSRLTVL.